This T cell receptor (beta chain) was profiled in a study of blood T cell repertoires in COVID-19. The method was immunoSEQ multiplex PCR; TCRdb's version includes in-frame clones alone and lacks a portion of them. Here the sample spans about 150,000 clones, approximately 86% being singletons. The germline V gene has CDR1 MDHEN and CDR2 SYDVKM. The CDR3 loop spans 15 amino acids. Trimming left V 2 bases short and J 5 bases short, with 14 bases between. The sequenced sample was PBMCs or T cells enriched from blood (not recorded which). The chain carries TRBV28 and TRBJ2-3; weak D call: TRBD2 (6 bases). This clonotype originated in a woman in her 40s who had been exposed to COVID-19. CDR3: CASSLRTGEGDTQYF. DNA of the CDR3: TGTGCCAGCAGTTTAAGGACGGGAGAGGGAGATACGCAGTATTTT.